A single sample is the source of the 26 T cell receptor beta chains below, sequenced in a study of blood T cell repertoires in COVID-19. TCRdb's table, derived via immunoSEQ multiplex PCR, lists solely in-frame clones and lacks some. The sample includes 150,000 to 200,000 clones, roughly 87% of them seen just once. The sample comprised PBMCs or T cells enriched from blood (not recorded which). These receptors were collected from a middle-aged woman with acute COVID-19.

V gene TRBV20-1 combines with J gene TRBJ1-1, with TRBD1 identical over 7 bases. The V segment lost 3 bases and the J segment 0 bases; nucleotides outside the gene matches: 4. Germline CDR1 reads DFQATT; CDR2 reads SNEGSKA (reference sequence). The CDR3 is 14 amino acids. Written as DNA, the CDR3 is TGCAGTGCTAGTGGGCAGGGGGTGAACACTGAAGCTTTCTTT. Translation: CSASGQGVNTEAFF.

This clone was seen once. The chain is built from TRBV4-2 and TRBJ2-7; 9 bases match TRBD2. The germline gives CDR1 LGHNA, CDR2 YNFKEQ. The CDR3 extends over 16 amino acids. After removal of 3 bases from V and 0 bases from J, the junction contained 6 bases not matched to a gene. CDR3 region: CASSHRSGGSSYEQYF. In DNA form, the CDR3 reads TGTGCCAGCAGCCACCGCAGCGGGGGGAGCTCCTACGAGCAGTACTTC.

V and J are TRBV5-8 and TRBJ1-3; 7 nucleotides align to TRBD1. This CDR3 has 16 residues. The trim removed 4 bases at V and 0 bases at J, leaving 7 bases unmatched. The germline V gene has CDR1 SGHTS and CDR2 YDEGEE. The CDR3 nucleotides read TGTGCCAGCAGCAGGATCGGGACAGTCTCTGGAAACACCATATATTTT. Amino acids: CASSRIGTVSGNTIYF.

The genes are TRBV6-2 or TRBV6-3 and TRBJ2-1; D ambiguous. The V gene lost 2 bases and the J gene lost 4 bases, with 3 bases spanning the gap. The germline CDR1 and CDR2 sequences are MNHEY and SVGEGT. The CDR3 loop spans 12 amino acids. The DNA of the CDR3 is TGTGCCAGCAGTTACCATTACAATGAGCAGTTCTTC. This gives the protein CASSYHYNEQFF.

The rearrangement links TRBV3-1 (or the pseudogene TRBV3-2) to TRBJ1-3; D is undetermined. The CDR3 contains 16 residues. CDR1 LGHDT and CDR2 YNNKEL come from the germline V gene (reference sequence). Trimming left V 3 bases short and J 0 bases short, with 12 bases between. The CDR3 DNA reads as TGTGCCAGCAGCCAGGCAGGTGGACTCTCTGGAAACACCATATATTTT. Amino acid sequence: CASSQAGGLSGNTIYF.

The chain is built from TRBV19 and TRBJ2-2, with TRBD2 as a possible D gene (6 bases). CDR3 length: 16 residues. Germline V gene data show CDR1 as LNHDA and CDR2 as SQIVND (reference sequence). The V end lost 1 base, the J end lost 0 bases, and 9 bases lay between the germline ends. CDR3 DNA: TGTGCCAGTAGTATAGCGGGGGACCCGAACACCGGGGAGCTGTTTTTT. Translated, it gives CASSIAGDPNTGELFF.

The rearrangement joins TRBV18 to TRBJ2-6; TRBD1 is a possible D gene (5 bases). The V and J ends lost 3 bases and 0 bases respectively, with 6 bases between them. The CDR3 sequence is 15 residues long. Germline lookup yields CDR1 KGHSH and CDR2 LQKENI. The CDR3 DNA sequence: TGTGCCAGCTCACCTACAGGCTCTGGGGCCAACGTCCTGACTTTC. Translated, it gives CASSPTGSGANVLTF.

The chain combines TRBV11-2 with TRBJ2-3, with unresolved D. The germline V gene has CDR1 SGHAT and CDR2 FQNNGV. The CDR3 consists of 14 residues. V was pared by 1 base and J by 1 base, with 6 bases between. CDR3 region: CASSLGQGTDTQYF. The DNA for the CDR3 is TGTGCCAGCAGCTTAGGGCAGGGCACAGATACGCAGTATTTT.

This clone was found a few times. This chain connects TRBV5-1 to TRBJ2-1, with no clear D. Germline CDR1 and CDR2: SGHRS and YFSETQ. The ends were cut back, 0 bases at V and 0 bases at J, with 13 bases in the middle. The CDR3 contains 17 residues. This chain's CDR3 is CASSLELFSSSYNEQFF. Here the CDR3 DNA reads TGCGCCAGCAGCTTGGAGCTCTTCTCGAGCTCCTACAATGAGCAGTTCTTC. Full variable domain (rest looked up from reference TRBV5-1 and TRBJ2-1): KAGVTQTPRYLIKTRGQQVTLSCSPISGHRSVSWYQQTPGQGLQFLFEYFSETQRNKGNFPGRFSGRQFSNSRSEMNVSTLELGDSALYLCASSLELFSSSYNEQFFGPGTRLTVL.

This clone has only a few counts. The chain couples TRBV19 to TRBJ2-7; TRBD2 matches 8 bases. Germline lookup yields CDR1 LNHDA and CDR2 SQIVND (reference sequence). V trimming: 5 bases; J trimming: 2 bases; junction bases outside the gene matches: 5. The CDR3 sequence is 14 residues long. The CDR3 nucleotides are TGTGCCAGTAGTTCGGGACTAGGTCCCTACGAGCAGTACTTC. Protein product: CASSSGLGPYEQYF.

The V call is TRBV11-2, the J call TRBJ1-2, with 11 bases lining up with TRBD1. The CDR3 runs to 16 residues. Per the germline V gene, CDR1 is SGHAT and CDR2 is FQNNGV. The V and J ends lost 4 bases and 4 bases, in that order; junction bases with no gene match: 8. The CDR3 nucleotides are TGTGCCAGCAGCTCCGCGGACAGGGGGCTTCGCTATGGCTACACCTTC. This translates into CASSSADRGLRYGYTF.

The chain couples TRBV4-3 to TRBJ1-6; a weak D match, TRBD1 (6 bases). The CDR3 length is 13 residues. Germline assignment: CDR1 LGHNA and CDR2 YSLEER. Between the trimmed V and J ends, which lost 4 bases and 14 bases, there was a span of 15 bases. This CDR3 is CASSRNLQGSLHF. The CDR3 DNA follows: TGCGCCAGCAGCCGCAACTTACAGGGCTCCCTCCACTTT.

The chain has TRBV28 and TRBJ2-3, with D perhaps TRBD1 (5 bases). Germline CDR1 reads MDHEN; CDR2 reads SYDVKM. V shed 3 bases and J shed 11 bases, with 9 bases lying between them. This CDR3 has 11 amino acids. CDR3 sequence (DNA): TGTGCCAGCAGTTTTAGGGGTAGGCAGTATTTT. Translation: CASSFRGRQYF.

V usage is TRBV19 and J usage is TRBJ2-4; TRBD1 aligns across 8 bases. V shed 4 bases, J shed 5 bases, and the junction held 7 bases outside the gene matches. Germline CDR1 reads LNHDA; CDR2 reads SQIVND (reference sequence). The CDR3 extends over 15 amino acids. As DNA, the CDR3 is TGTGCCAGTAGTAAGGGACAGGTCTTTGAAAACATTCAGTACTTC. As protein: CASSKGQVFENIQYF.

DNA for the CDR3: TGTGCCAGCAGCCTTTCAAACGGGAGGGTTGAGCAGTTCTTC. This gives the protein CASSLSNGRVEQFF. The rearrangement joins TRBV5-4 to TRBJ2-1, with TRBD2 matching over 8 bases. The length of the CDR3 is 14 residues. V shed 4 bases, J shed 9 bases, and the junction held 9 bases outside the gene matches. Germline V gene sequence: CDR1 SGHNT, CDR2 YYREEE (reference sequence).

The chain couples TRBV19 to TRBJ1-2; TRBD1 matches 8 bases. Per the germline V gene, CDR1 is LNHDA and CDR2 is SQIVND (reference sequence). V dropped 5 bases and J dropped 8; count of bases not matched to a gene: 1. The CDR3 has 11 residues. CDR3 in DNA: TGTGCCAGTAGTGCAGGGGGCGGCTACACCTTC. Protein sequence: CASSAGGGYTF.

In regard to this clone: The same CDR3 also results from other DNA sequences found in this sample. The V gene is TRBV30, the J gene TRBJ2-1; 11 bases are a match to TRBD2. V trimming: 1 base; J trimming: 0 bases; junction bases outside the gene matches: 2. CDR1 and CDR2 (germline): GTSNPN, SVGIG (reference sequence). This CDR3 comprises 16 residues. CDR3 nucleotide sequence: TGTGCCTGGAGTGGACTAGCGGGAAGCTCCTACAATGAGCAGTTCTTC. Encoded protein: CAWSGLAGSSYNEQFF.

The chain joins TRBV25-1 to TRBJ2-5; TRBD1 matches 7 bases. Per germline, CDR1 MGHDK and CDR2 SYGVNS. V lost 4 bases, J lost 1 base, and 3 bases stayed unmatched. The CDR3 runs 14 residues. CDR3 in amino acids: CASSGGQLQETQYF. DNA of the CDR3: TGTGCCAGCAGTGGGGGACAGCTCCAAGAGACCCAGTACTTC.

The CDR3 nucleotides are TGTGCCAGCAGCCTCGAGGGGGCGAGAGATACGCAGTATTTT. This encodes CASSLEGARDTQYF. V is TRBV7-9 and J is TRBJ2-3, with TRBD1 identical over 7 bases. This CDR3 is built from 14 residues. J lost 5 bases, V lost 5 bases, and 7 bases had no gene match. The germline gives CDR1 SEHNR, CDR2 FQNEAQ (reference sequence). The variable domain in full, with the rest retrieved from reference TRBV7-9 and TRBJ2-3, is DTGVSQNPRHKITKRGQNVTFRCDPISEHNRLYWYRQTLGQGPEFLTYFQNEAQLEKSRLLSDRFSAERPKGSFSTLEIQRTEQGDSAMYLCASSLEGARDTQYFGPGTRLTVL.

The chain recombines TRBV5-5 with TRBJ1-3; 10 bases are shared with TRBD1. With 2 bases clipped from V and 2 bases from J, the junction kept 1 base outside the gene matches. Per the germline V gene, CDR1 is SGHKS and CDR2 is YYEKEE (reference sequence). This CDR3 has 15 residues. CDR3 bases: TGTGCCAGCAGCTTCGGACAGGGGGCTGGAAACACCATATATTTT. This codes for CASSFGQGAGNTIYF.

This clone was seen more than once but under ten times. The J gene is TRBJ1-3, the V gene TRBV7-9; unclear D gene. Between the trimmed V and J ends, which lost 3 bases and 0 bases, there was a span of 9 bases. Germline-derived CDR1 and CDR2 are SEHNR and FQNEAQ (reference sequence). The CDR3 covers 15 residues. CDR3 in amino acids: CASSLRGLSGNTIYF. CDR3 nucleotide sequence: TGTGCCAGCAGCTTGAGAGGGCTCTCTGGAAACACCATATATTTT. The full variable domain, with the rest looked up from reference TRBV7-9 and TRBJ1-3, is DTGVSQNPRHKITKRGQNVTFRCDPISEHNRLYWYRQTLGQGPEFLTYFQNEAQLEKSRLLSDRFSAERPKGSFSTLEIQRTEQGDSAMYLCASSLRGLSGNTIYFGEGSWLTVV.

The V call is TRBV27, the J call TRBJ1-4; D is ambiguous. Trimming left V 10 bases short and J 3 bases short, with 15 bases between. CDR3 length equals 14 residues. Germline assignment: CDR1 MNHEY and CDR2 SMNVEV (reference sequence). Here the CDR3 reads CATTSRGANEKLFF. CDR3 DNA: TGTGCCACCACCAGCCGGGGAGCTAATGAAAAACTGTTTTTT.

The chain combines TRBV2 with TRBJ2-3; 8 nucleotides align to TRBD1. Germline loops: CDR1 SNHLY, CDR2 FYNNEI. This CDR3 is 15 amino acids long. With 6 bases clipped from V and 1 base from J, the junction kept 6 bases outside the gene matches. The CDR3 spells CASREQGGGTDTQYF. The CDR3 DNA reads TGTGCCAGCAGGGAACAGGGGGGTGGCACAGATACGCAGTATTTT.

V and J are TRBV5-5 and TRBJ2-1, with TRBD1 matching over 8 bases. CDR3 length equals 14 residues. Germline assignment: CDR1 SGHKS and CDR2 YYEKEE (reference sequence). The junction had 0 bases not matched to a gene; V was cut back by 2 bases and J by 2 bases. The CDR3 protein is CASSLQGAYNEQFF. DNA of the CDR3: TGTGCCAGCAGCTTACAGGGGGCCTACAATGAGCAGTTCTTC.

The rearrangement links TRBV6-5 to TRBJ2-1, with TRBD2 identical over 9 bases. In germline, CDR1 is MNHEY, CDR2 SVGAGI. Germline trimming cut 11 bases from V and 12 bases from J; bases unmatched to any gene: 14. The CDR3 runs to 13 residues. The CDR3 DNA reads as TGTGCCTCACATAGCGGGAGATATCATGGGCAGTTCTTC. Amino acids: CASHSGRYHGQFF.

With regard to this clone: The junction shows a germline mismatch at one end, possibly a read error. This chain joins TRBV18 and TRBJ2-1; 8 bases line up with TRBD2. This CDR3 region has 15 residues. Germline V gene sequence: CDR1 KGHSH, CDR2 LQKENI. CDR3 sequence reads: CVSSSSGRANDEQFF. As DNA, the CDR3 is TGTGTCAGCTCTTCTTCCGGGAGGGCCAACGATGAGCAGTTCTTC.